What follows describes a single T cell receptor beta chain. What this receptor recognizes is not known. One junction end disagrees with the germline gene, perhaps due to a read error. This sample was taken from a study of sequential checkpoint blockade in melanoma (dated by TCRdb to between 2019 and 2020). A note on the overall study: Using 1:1 randomization, the trial assigned patients either to first-line nivolumab followed by ipilimumab (arm A) or to ipilimumab followed by nivolumab (arm B). Maintenance nivolumab came after each of the two trial sequences. Results the study describes overall, beyond this receptor: The response-prediction model combining TCR metrics and mutation burden needs validation in larger, independent patient cohorts.

Explained via the paper, the treatment or condition label denotes: randomized to nivolumab then ipilimumab (arm A) or the reverse (arm B). None of the patients in the trial had previously been given DNA-damaging chemotherapy. Live CD3+CD8+ cells negative for CD19 and CD56 were sorted from thawed PBMCs on a FACS Aria II flow cytometer. Samples came from patients with melanoma in CheckMate 064, a randomized, open-label phase II trial of sequential checkpoint blockade. Leukapheresis was used to collect peripheral blood mononuclear cells, which were then purified with Ficoll-Paque and frozen in human serum with 10% DMSO. Immediately after sorting, the purity of sorted blood CD3+CD8+ cells was verified to be >98%, after which DNA was extracted. The germline V gene encodes CDR1 SQVTM and CDR2 ANQGSEA. There are 14 amino acids in the CDR3, from cysteine to phenylalanine inclusive. The CDR3 DNA has 42 bases and is translated from base 1.

TCRbeta CDR3 regions were immunosequenced from genomic DNA with the immunoSEQ Assay. Genomic DNA was amplified by bias-controlled multiplex PCR before high-throughput sequencing. As for the authors' bioinformatics: To quantify the absolute abundance of each unique TCRbeta CDR3 region, the sequences were collapsed and filtered. Clonality, defined as 1 minus Pielou's evenness, was calculated using productive rearrangements only. A previously published method was used to identify clones with significantly greater frequencies in on-treatment samples than in baseline samples. Sourced from immuneACCESS, this table was stored by TCRdb with only in-frame sequences that have V and J called. A share of the clones is absent; for the studies checked, an unresolved V gene accounts for under half, and the remainder has no known explanation. The V and J calls and clone size come from that table; D and trimming were worked out from the DNA. The sample has tens of thousands of clones on record, roughly 85% of them singletons. Of the sample, roughly 12% is held by the ten largest clones.

This chain is built from TRBV29-1 and TRBJ2-3; the D gene assignment is ambiguous. The sequencing used CD8+ T cells sorted from blood (inferred from file names), collected from a patient given nivolumab and ipilimumab in sequence. This TCR came from a human donor with melanoma. CDR3 loop: CSVFSGVGTDTQYF. The nucleotides read TGCAGCGTCTTTAGTGGCGTCGGCACAGATACACAGTATTTT.